These T cell receptor beta chains were read from a single sample in a study of CD8+ T cells in alopecia areata. Sequencing used immunoSEQ multiplex PCR; TCRdb keeps in-frame clones, though not all of them. Of 100,000 to 150,000 clones listed, around 60% are singletons. Here the sequenced sample was CD4+ T cells sorted from blood, taken at week 4, from a patient treated with tofacitinib. Receptors were obtained from a human donor with alopecia areata. Both conserved end residues are part of each CDR3. The order of the fields is CDR3 DNA, CDR3 protein, CDR3 length, V gene, D gene, J gene, clone size. A D gene is named only where the DNA matches it firmly. Size values are once, few and many counts, or a class for expanded clones, and some rows have none.

CDR3nt: TGTGCCAGCAGCACGGGACAGGGGGCGCTTGAGCAGTACTTC
CDR3aa: CASSTGQGALEQYF
len: 14
v_gene: TRBV11-2
d_gene: TRBD1
j_gene: TRBJ2-7
abundance: -

CDR3nt: TGTGCCAGCAGCTTATTTCCCAATAACTATGGCTACACCTTC
CDR3aa: CASSLFPNNYGYTF
len: 14
v_gene: TRBV7-9
d_gene: -
j_gene: TRBJ1-2
abundance: -

CDR3nt: TGTGCCACCAGCAGAGATCGTGAGGACCGTCAAGAGACCCAGTACTTC
CDR3aa: CATSRDREDRQETQYF
len: 16
v_gene: TRBV15
d_gene: -
j_gene: TRBJ2-5
abundance: -

CDR3nt: TGTGCCAGCAGTTACGGCAGGACAATCAATGAGCAGTTCTTC
CDR3aa: CASSYGRTINEQFF
len: 14
v_gene: TRBV6-5
d_gene: -
j_gene: TRBJ2-1
abundance: -

CDR3nt: TGTGCCAGCAGCGGTAGCAGGGGCCCGAACACTGAAGCTTTCTTT
CDR3aa: CASSGSRGPNTEAFF
len: 15
v_gene: TRBV5-5
d_gene: -
j_gene: TRBJ1-1
abundance: few

CDR3nt: TGTGCCAGCAGCGAGGGGAACACTGAAGCTTTCTTT
CDR3aa: CASSEGNTEAFF
len: 12
v_gene: TRBV7-3
d_gene: -
j_gene: TRBJ1-1
abundance: -

CDR3nt: TGCGCCAGCAGCCTGGTCAGGGGCTATGGCTACACCTTC
CDR3aa: CASSLVRGYGYTF
len: 13
v_gene: TRBV5-1
d_gene: -
j_gene: TRBJ1-2
abundance: few

CDR3nt: TGCGCCAGCAGCCCGACAGAACGGAACACTGAAGCTTTCTTT
CDR3aa: CASSPTERNTEAFF
len: 14
v_gene: TRBV23-1
d_gene: -
j_gene: TRBJ1-1
abundance: -

CDR3nt: TGTGTCATCAGTTGGAACGAGCGCACAGATACGCAGTATTTT
CDR3aa: CVISWNERTDTQYF
len: 14
v_gene: TRBV10-3
d_gene: -
j_gene: TRBJ2-3
abundance: -

CDR3nt: TGCAGCGCTGTAGCGGGAGGCACAGATACGCAGTATTTT
CDR3aa: CSAVAGGTDTQYF
len: 13
v_gene: TRBV29-1
d_gene: TRBD2
j_gene: TRBJ2-3
abundance: -

CDR3nt: TGCGCCAGCAGCTCCCGGGACACTAACTCCTACGAGCAGTACTTC
CDR3aa: CASSSRDTNSYEQYF
len: 15
v_gene: TRBV5-1
d_gene: -
j_gene: TRBJ2-7
abundance: -

CDR3nt: TGTGCCACCAGCAGTGGGACTAGCGGCAGCTCCTACGAGCAGTACTTC
CDR3aa: CATSSGTSGSSYEQYF
len: 16
v_gene: TRBV15
d_gene: TRBD2
j_gene: TRBJ2-7
abundance: -

CDR3nt: TGCGCCAGCAGCCAAGATCACGGCGCTAGCGGGGGGCCACCCTACAATGAGCAGTTCTTC
CDR3aa: CASSQDHGASGGPPYNEQFF
len: 20
v_gene: TRBV4-3
d_gene: TRBD2
j_gene: TRBJ2-1
abundance: -

CDR3nt: TGTGCCAGCAGCTTCGGTGGTTTGAACTATGGCTACACCTTC
CDR3aa: CASSFGGLNYGYTF
len: 14
v_gene: TRBV5-4
d_gene: -
j_gene: TRBJ1-2
abundance: -

CDR3nt: TGCGCCAGCGCGGGACAGGGAAGTCGAGAGACCCAGTACTTC
CDR3aa: CASAGQGSRETQYF
len: 14
v_gene: TRBV5-1
d_gene: TRBD1
j_gene: TRBJ2-5
abundance: -

CDR3nt: TGTGCCTGGAGTGTACACAATGAGCAGTTCTTC
CDR3aa: CAWSVHNEQFF
len: 11
v_gene: TRBV30
d_gene: -
j_gene: TRBJ2-1
abundance: -

CDR3nt: TGTGCCAGCAGTGAAACCCAGCAGGGGTTGGGTTCGAGCTCCTACGAGCAGTACTTC
CDR3aa: CASSETQQGLGSSSYEQYF
len: 19
v_gene: TRBV6-1
d_gene: -
j_gene: TRBJ2-7
abundance: few

CDR3nt: TGCGCCAGTAGAGGTGGGACTAGCGGGAGTCAGGTTCCGTTCTTC
CDR3aa: CASRGGTSGSQVPFF
len: 15
v_gene: TRBV5-1
d_gene: TRBD2
j_gene: TRBJ2-1
abundance: -

CDR3nt: TGTGCCAGCAGACAGACAGGGCTCAATGAAAAACTGTTTTTT
CDR3aa: CASRQTGLNEKLFF
len: 14
v_gene: TRBV5-6
d_gene: TRBD1
j_gene: TRBJ1-4
abundance: few

CDR3nt: TGTGCCTGGAGTCTGAGCTCCTACAATGAGCAGTTCTTC
CDR3aa: CAWSLSSYNEQFF
len: 13
v_gene: TRBV30
d_gene: -
j_gene: TRBJ2-1
abundance: -